A selection of T cell receptor beta chains follows, all from one sample in a study of graft-versus-host responses after intestinal transplantation. Their antigens are not known. TCRdb's copy holds only in-frame clones and misses some; the assay was immunoSEQ multiplex PCR. There are tens of thousands of clones in the sample; roughly 87% occur only once, and roughly 1.3% lies in the top ten. Sample: unstimulated CD8+ T cells sorted from spleen or lymph node cells, taken before intestinal transplant. The receptor set was obtained from a human donor who received an intestinal transplant. Both conserved end residues are part of each CDR3. D genes are given only for firm matches. Where a row states a size, it is once, few, many or the class of an expanded clone; other rows omit it.

-,TRBV27,-,14,TRBJ1-4,CASSGSYTNEKLFF,TGTGCCAGCAGTGGTAGTTATACTAATGAAAAACTGTTTTTT
once,TRBV10-3,-,14,TRBJ2-7,CAITETTELYEQYF,TGTGCCATCACCGAAACGACAGAACTCTACGAGCAGTACTTC
-,TRBV25-1,TRBD2,17,TRBJ2-3,CASSGTSGGLGTDTQYF,TGTGCCAGCAGTGGGACTAGCGGGGGGTTGGGCACAGATACGCAGTATTTT
-,TRBV7-9,-,11,TRBJ1-1,CASSPDTEAFF,TGTGCCAGCAGCCCCGACACTGAAGCTTTCTTT
-,TRBV5-6,-,12,TRBJ2-1,CASSSGYNEQFF,TGTGCCAGCAGCTCGGGATACAATGAGCAGTTCTTC
-,TRBV4-2,-,14,TRBJ1-2,CASSPTGANYGYTF,TGTGCCAGCAGCCCGACGGGAGCTAACTATGGCTACACCTTC
-,TRBV7-9,-,14,TRBJ1-1,CASSLPVPNTEAFF,TGTGCCAGCAGCTTACCTGTTCCGAACACTGAAGCTTTCTTT
-,TRBV5-6,TRBD1,13,TRBJ2-7,CASSPGQSYEQYF,TGTGCCAGCAGCCCGGGACAGTCCTACGAGCAGTACTTC
-,TRBV11-2,TRBD2,15,TRBJ2-1,CASSLAAGGYNEQFF,TGTGCCAGCAGCTTAGCAGCGGGGGGTTACAATGAGCAGTTCTTC
-,TRBV6-5,TRBD1,13,TRBJ2-3,CASSYSGQGAQYF,TGTGCCAGCAGTTACTCGGGACAGGGGGCGCAGTATTTT
once,TRBV19,TRBD2,14,TRBJ2-7,CASSGTSGPYEQYF,TGTGCCAGTAGCGGGACTAGCGGGCCCTACGAGCAGTACTTC
-,TRBV6-1,TRBD2,14,TRBJ2-1,CASSERGSYNEQFF,TGTGCCAGCAGTGAGCGGGGGAGTTACAATGAGCAGTTCTTC
-,TRBV9,-,17,TRBJ2-1,CASSAPGAGSYWDEQFF,TGTGCCAGCAGCGCACCCGGGGCGGGGTCCTATTGGGATGAGCAGTTCTTC
-,TRBV5-1,-,13,TRBJ1-1,CASSWEGNTEAFF,TGCGCCAGCAGCTGGGAGGGGAACACTGAAGCTTTCTTT
-,TRBV7-6,-,12,TRBJ2-3,CASSPSDYTQYF,TGTGCCAGCAGCCCGAGCGATTATACGCAGTATTTT
-,TRBV13,-,12,TRBJ1-2,CASSLWQGYYTF,TGTGCCAGCAGCTTATGGCAGGGTTACTACACCTTC
-,TRBV7-9,-,16,TRBJ1-2,CASSLVVGRGVDGYTF,TGTGCCAGCAGCTTAGTAGTGGGGCGGGGGGTTGATGGCTACACCTTC
-,TRBV4-1,TRBD1,15,TRBJ2-7,CASSQDPQGAPEQYF,TGCGCCAGCAGCCAAGATCCTCAGGGGGCGCCCGAGCAGTACTTC
-,TRBV2,TRBD2,15,TRBJ2-5,CASSQTSGSQETQYF,TGTGCCAGCAGCCAGACTAGCGGGAGCCAAGAGACCCAGTACTTC
-,TRBV7-6,TRBD2,15,TRBJ2-7,CASSLGRGGVYEQYF,TGTGCCAGCAGCTTAGGGCGGGGGGGGGTCTACGAGCAGTACTTC
once,TRBV18,TRBD1,14,TRBJ1-2,CASSPHRGHYGYTF,TGTGCCAGCTCACCACACAGGGGGCACTATGGCTACACCTTC
once,TRBV7-3,TRBD1,15,TRBJ2-7,CASSPTGTGDVEQYF,TGTGCCAGCAGCCCAACCGGGACAGGGGACGTCGAGCAGTACTTC